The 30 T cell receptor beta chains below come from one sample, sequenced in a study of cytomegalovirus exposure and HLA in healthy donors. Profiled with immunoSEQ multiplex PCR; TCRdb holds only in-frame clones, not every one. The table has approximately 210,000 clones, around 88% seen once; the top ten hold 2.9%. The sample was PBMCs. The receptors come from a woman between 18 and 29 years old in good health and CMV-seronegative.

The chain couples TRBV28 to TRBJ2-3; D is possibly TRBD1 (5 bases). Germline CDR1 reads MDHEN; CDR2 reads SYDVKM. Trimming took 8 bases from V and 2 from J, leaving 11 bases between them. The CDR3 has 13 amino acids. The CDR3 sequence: CASLGQNTDTQYF. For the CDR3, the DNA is TGTGCCAGCCTGGGGCAGAACACAGATACGCAGTATTTT.

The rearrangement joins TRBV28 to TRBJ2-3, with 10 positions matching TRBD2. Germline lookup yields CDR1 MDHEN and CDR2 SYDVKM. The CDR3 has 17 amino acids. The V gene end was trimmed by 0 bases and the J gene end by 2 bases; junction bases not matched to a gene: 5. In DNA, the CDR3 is TGTGCCAGCAGTTTATGGGCTAGCGGGAGAACCACAGATACGCAGTATTTT. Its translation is CASSLWASGRTTDTQYF.

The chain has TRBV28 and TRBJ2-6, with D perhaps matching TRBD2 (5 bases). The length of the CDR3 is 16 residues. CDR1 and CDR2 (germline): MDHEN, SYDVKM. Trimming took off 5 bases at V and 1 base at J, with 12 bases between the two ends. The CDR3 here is CASSGLSLSGANVLTF. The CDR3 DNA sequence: TGTGCCAGCAGTGGACTTAGCTTATCTGGGGCCAACGTCCTGACTTTC.

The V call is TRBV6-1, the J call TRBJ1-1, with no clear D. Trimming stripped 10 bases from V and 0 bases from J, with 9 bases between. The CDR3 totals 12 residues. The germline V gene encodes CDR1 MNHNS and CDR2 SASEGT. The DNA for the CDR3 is TGTGCCAACTCCCGATTGAACACTGAAGCTTTCTTT. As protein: CANSRLNTEAFF.

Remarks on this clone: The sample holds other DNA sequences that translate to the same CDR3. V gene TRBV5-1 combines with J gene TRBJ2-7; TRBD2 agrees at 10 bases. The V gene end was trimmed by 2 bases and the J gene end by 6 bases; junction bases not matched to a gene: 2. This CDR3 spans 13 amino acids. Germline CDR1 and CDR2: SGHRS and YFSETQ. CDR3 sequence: CASSLASGSEQYF. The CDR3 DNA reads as TGCGCCAGCAGCTTAGCTAGCGGGAGCGAGCAGTACTTC.

In DNA, the CDR3 is TGTGCCAGCAGTTTCCGGATCCCGGGGACTAATGAAAAACTGTTTTTT. This codes for CASSFRIPGTNEKLFF. The V gene is TRBV27, the J gene TRBJ1-4; no reliable D call. This CDR3 spans 16 amino acids. Deletions cut 3 bases from V and 2 bases from J, with 13 bases between. The germline V gene encodes CDR1 MNHEY and CDR2 SMNVEV (reference sequence).

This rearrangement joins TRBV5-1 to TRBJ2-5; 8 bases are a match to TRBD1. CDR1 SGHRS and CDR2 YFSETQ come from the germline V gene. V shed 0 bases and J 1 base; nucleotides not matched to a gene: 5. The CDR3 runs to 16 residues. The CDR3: CASSLEATGGQETQYF. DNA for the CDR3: TGCGCCAGCAGCTTGGAAGCTACAGGGGGCCAAGAGACCCAGTACTTC.

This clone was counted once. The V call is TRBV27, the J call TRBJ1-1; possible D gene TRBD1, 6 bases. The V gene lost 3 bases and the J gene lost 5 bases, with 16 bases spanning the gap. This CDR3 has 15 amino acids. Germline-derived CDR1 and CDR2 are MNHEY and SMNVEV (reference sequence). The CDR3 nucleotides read TGTGCCAGCAGTTTTTCACAGGGAAGGGGTACTGAAGCTTTCTTT. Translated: CASSFSQGRGTEAFF.

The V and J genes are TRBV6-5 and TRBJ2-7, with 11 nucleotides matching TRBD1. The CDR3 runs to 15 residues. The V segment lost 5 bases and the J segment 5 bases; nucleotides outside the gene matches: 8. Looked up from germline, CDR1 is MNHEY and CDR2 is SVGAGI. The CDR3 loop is CASSIRDRGVNEQYF. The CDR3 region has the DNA TGTGCCAGCAGTATCCGGGACAGGGGGGTTAACGAGCAGTACTTC.

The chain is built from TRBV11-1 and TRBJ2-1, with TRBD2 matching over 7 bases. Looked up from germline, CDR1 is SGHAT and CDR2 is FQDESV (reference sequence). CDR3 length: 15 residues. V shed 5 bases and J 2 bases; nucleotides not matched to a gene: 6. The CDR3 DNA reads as TGTGCCAGCAGCCCCCTCGGGGGGACCTACAATGAGCAGTTCTTC. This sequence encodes CASSPLGGTYNEQFF.

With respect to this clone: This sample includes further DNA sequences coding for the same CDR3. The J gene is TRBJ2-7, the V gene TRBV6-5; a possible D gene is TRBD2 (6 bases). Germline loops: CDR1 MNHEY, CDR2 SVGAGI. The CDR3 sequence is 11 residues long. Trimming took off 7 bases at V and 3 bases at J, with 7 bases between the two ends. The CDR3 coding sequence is TGTGCCAGCAAGGGAGGCTACGAGCAGTACTTC. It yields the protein CASKGGYEQYF.

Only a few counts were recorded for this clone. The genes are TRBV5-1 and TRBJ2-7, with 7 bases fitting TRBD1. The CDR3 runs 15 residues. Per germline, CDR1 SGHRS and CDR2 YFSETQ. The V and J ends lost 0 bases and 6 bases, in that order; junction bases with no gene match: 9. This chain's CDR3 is CASSLGGRGIGEQYF. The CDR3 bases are TGCGCCAGCAGCTTGGGGGGCAGGGGGATCGGCGAGCAGTACTTC.

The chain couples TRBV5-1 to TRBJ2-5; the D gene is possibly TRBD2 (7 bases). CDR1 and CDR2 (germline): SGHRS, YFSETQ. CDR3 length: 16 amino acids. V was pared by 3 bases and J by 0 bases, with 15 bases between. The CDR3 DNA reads TGCGCCAGCAGCTCCTGGGGGCGGGGGAACCAAGAGACCCAGTACTTC. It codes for CASSSWGRGNQETQYF.

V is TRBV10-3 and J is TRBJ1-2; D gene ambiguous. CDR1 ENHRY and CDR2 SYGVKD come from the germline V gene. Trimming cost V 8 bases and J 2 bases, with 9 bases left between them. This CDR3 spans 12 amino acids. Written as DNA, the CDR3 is TGTGCCATCTCAAGCGGAAACTATGGCTACACCTTC. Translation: CAISSGNYGYTF.

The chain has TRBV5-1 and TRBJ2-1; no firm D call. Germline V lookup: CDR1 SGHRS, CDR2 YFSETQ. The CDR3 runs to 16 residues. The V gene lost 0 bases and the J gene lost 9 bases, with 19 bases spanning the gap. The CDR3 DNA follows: TGCGCCAGCAGCTTGGTGGTCTCGACTCCCGGCGCTGAGCAGTTCTTC. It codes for CASSLVVSTPGAEQFF. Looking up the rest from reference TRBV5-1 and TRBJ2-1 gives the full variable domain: KAGVTQTPRYLIKTRGQQVTLSCSPISGHRSVSWYQQTPGQGLQFLFEYFSETQRNKGNFPGRFSGRQFSNSRSEMNVSTLELGDSALYLCASSLVVSTPGAEQFFGPGTRLTVL.

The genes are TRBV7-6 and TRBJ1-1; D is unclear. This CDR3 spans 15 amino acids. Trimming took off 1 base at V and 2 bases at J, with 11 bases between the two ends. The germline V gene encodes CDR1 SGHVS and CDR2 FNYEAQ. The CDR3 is CASSLDLEINTEAFF. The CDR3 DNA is TGTGCCAGCAGCTTAGATCTGGAGATTAACACTGAAGCTTTCTTT.

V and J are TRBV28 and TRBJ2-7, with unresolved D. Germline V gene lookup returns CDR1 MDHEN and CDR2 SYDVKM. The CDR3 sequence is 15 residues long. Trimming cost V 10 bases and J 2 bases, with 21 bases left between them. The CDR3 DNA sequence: TGTGCCACACTTTCACGTACCCCAGGCCCCTACGAGCAGTACTTC. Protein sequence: CATLSRTPGPYEQYF.

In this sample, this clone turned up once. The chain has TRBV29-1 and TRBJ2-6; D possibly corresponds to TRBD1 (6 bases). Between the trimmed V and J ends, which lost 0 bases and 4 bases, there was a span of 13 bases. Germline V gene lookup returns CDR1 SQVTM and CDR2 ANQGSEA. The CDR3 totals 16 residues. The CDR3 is CSVEDPTGSGANVLTF. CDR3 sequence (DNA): TGCAGCGTTGAAGACCCAACAGGGTCGGGGGCCAACGTCCTGACTTTC. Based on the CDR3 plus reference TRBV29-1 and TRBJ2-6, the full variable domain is SAVISQKPSRDICQRGTSLTIQCQVDSQVTMMFWYRQQPGQSLTLIATANQGSEATYESGFVIDKFPISRPNLTFSTLTVSNMSPEDSSIYLCSVEDPTGSGANVLTFGAGSRLTVL.

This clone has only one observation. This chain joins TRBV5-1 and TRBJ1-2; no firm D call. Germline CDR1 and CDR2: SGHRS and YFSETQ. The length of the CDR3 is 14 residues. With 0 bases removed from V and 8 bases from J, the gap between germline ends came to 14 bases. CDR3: CASSLGVQGEGYTF. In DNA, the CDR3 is TGCGCCAGCAGCTTGGGGGTACAAGGAGAAGGCTACACCTTC.

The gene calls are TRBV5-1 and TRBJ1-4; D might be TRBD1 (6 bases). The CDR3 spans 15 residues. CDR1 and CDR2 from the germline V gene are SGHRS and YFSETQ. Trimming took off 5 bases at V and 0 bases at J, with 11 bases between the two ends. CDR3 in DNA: TGCGCCAGCAGGTGGACAGACACAACTAATGAAAAACTGTTTTTT. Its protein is CASRWTDTTNEKLFF.

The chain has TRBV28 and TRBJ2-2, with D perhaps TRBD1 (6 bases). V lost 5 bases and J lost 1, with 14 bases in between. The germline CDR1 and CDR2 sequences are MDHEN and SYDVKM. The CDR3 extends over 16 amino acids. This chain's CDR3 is CASSPGHKLNTGELFF. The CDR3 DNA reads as TGTGCCAGCAGTCCGGGACACAAATTGAACACCGGGGAGCTGTTTTTT.

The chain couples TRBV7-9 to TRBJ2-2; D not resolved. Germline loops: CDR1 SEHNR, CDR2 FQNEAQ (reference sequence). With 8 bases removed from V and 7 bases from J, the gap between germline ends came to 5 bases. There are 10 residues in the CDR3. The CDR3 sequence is CASSGGELFF. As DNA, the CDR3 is TGTGCCAGCTCAGGCGGGGAGCTGTTTTTT.

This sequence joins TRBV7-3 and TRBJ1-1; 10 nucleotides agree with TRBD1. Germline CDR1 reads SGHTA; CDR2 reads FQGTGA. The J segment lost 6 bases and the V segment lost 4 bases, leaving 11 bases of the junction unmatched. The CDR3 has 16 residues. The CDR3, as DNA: TGTGCCAGCAGCTCGGGACAGGGGATATACACCCCTGAAGCTTTCTTT. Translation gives CASSSGQGIYTPEAFF.

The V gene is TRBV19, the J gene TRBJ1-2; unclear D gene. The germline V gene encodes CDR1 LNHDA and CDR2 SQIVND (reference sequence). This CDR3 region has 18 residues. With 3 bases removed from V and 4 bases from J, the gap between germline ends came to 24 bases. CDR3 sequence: CASSIRPLSQEFLYGYTF. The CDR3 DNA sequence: TGTGCCAGTAGTATCAGGCCCCTATCGCAGGAATTTCTCTATGGCTACACCTTC.

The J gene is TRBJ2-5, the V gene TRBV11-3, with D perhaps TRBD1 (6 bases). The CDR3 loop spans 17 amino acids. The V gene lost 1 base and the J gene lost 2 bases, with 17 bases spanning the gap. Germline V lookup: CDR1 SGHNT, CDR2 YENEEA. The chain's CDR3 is CASSLGLPRTAQETQYF. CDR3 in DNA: TGTGCCAGCAGCTTAGGCCTCCCCCGGACAGCTCAAGAGACCCAGTACTTC.

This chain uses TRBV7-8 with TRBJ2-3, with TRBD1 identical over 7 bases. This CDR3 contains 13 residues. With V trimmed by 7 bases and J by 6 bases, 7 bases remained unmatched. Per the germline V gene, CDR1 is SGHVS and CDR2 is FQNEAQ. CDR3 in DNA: TGTGCCAGCACCCAAGGGGGCCTGGATACGCAGTATTTT. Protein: CASTQGGLDTQYF.

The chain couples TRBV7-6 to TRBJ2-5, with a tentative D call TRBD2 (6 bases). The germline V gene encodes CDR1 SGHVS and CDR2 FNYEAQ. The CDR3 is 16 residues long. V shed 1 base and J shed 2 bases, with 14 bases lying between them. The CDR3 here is CASSLGSSGGQETQYF. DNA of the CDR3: TGTGCCAGCAGCTTAGGGAGTAGCGGTGGGCAAGAGACCCAGTACTTC.

The CDR3 DNA is TGTGCAGGTTGGCGGCGGGAGGGCCTCTACGAGCAGTACTTC. This translates into CAGWRREGLYEQYF. The chain carries TRBV7-9 and TRBJ2-7, with 9 nucleotides matching TRBD2. Germline values: CDR1 SEHNR, CDR2 FQNEAQ (reference sequence). The CDR3 extends over 14 amino acids.

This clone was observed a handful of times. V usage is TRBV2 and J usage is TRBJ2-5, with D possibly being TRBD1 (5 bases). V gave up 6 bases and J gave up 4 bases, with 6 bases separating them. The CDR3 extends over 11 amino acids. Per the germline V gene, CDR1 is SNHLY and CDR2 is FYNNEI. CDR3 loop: CASRGRETQYF. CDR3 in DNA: TGTGCCAGCAGGGGGCGAGAGACCCAGTACTTC.

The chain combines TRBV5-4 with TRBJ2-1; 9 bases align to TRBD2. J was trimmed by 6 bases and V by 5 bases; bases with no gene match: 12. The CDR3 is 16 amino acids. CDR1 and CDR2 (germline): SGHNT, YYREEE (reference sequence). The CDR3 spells CASSNRGGRAGNEQFF. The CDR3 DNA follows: TGTGCCAGCAGTAATCGGGGCGGGAGGGCCGGCAATGAGCAGTTCTTC.